This TCR beta chain was identified during a study of Graves' ophthalmopathy and Graves' hyperthyroidism (dated by TCRdb to about 2018). Context from the whole study: Peripheral blood was collected at initial diagnosis, prior to any treatment. The study used TCR beta repertoire signatures to distinguish Graves' ophthalmopathy from Graves' hyperthyroidism and to predict progression to ophthalmopathy. In total, 135 blood samples were TCR-sequenced: approximately 42 ophthalmopathy, about 75 hyperthyroidism and roughly 17 hyperthyroidism-to-ophthalmopathy patients. A discovery set of about 99 patients (roughly 43 ophthalmopathy, around 57 stable hyperthyroidism) was enrolled to explore V-J signatures distinguishing ophthalmopathy from hyperthyroidism. For independent validation, a separate cohort was made up of fewer than 20 hyperthyroidism patients plus 17 patients who later progressed from hyperthyroidism to ophthalmopathy. In about six hyperthyroidism patients, the T-cell repertoires found in thyroid tissue were compared with those found in blood. Following sampling, methimazole starting at 30 mg daily was administered to hyperthyroidism patients, and high-dose intravenous methylprednisolone was administered to ophthalmopathy patients.

Ophthalmopathy patients were characterized by moderately to severely active disease, a Clinical Activity Score of at least 3, a NOSPECS grade of at least 4, and a disease duration under 3 months. Patients with other autoimmune diseases, uncontrolled infections, pregnancy or lactation were excluded. Clinical symptoms, serum thyroxine, TRAb, thyroid ultrasound and orbital computed tomography were used for diagnosis. PBMCs were isolated from more than 9 ml of fresh peripheral blood by Ficoll-Paque density gradient centrifugation. Total RNA was extracted using Trizol reagent, and RNA quality was checked on an Agilent 2100 Bioanalyzer. V is clipped by 1 base and J by 5 bases, and the sequence between their germline boundaries is 9 bases long. Including the terminal cysteine and phenylalanine, the CDR3 comprises 14 residues. Solely the CDR3 DNA is kept, with 42 bases framed from the first base. Reading the germline V gene (reference sequence) gives CDR1 GTSNPN and CDR2 SVGIG.

For repertoire sequencing, the TCR beta CDR3 regions were amplified from RNA transcripts. HTBI primers and the Qiagen OneStep RT-PCR kit were used in a first-round RT-PCR, which was followed by a second-round multiplex PCR, size selection and purification. Libraries were sequenced on an Illumina HiSeq2000 using paired-end 100 bp reads. On the study's bioinformatics: SOAPnuke was used to process the reads, throwing out any read that had adapters, had uncalled bases, had a mean Phred below 15, or lacked an exact constant-primer or identifier match. COPE v1.2.5 was used to merge the high-quality paired reads. Clonotypes were defined as unique nucleotide sequences and were aligned to IMGT TRB V, D and J references using MiTCR v1.1. Only V-J combinations with frequency above 0.0001 were analysed, covering around 99% of repertoires. For each V-J combination, a TCR clonal expansion and chaos score was defined as the ratio of F50 clonal expansion to chaos observed in the TCRdist matrix. Welch's t-statistics and random forest were used to narrow the features down to 13 V-J combinations, which were then fed into a naive Bayes classifier. The Morisita-Horn index was used to measure how similar the thyroid and blood repertoires were. TCRdb itself trimmed the public reads at Q25 with fastp, ran MiXCR and retained productive beta chains. Rows merge per CDR3 protein into single entries with the most common DNA and genes. TCRdb, not the original authors, processed these V and J calls. The table for this sample lists about 340,000 distinct CDR3 sequences; 15% to 20% of them were counted only once. In total, the top ten clones hold 9% to 15% of the sample.

Many counts were recorded for this clonotype. Its antigen specificity is not known. No per-base quality is available; no much larger clone lies one base away. General findings and caveats noted by the study authors: Sample size was not statistically predetermined, and group allocation was not concealed from the investigators. Most expanded thyroid clonotypes with a frequency above 0.001 also appeared in blood, which suggests that blood repertoires may reflect the immune response in the thyroid. In validation, the model predicted ophthalmopathy progression with about 70% sensitivity and about 73% specificity; some 13 predicted patients were CT-confirmed with GO in a median of 6.5 months. Ophthalmopathy was separated from stable hyperthyroidism by the 13-signature model with roughly 88% sensitivity and just under 84% specificity in cross-validation and with 80%/75% in the test set.

The clonotype originates from an adult man with Graves' ophthalmopathy. This sequence uses TRBV30 and TRBJ1-6; a weak D assignment points to TRBD1 (5 bases agree). Input material: peripheral blood. The nucleotide sequence is TGTGCCTGGAGTGACGGACATCATAATTCACCCCTCCACTTT. Its translation reads: CAWSDGHHNSPLHF.